Listed here are 3 T cell receptor beta chains from one sample, sequenced in a study of OX40 agonist ivuxolimab in advanced cancers. Clones were read by immunoSEQ multiplex PCR, and TCRdb kept only the in-frame ones, dropping some. The sample consists of 90,000 to 120,000 clones, roughly 90% of them appearing once. Here the sequenced sample was CD4+ or CD8+ T cells sorted from blood, taken in a trial of the OX40 agonist ivuxolimab. These receptors all stem from an adult with an advanced solid tumor such as melanoma, head and neck, liver or kidney cancer.

The chain couples TRBV6-1 to TRBJ1-1; D perhaps matches TRBD1 (5 bases). Germline CDR1 reads MNHNS; CDR2 reads SASEGT. The length of the CDR3 is 14 residues. Deletions cut 7 bases from V and 0 bases from J, with 12 bases between. The CDR3: CASTDRSMNTEAFF. CDR3 DNA sequence: TGTGCCAGCACTGACAGATCCATGAACACTGAAGCTTTCTTT.

This clone was picked up one time. J is TRBJ2-5 and V is TRBV18; D is possibly TRBD1 or TRBD2 (5 bases each). Germline V lookup: CDR1 KGHSH, CDR2 LQKENI. V was pared by 2 bases and J by 5 bases, with 9 bases between. The CDR3 is made up of 13 amino acids. The CDR3 nucleotides are TGTGCCAGCTCACCAGAGGGGTTGGAGACCCAGTACTTC. Residues: CASSPEGLETQYF.

This chain joins TRBV9 and TRBJ2-3; maybe TRBD2 (5 bases). CDR3 length: 16 amino acids. The V gene's germline CDR1 is SGDLS and CDR2 YYNGEE. Trimming shortened V by 0 bases and J by 4 bases, and 15 bases separated the two germline ends. The CDR3: CASSVASGVLPDTQYF. The CDR3 DNA sequence: TGTGCCAGCAGCGTAGCGAGCGGAGTGCTTCCAGATACGCAGTATTTT.